The next 30 T cell receptor beta chains were all read from a single sample in a study of neurological immune-mediated disorders. Indicated time point: technical triplicate 1. TCRdb re-derived calls from the 5' RACE reads in MiXCR, one entry per CDR3 protein. This table holds some 25,000 distinct CDR3 sequences, about 13% found once. What was sequenced was CD4+ T cells from blood. The receptors stem from a female donor with HTLV-1-associated myelopathy (HAM/TSP).

This clonotype showed up many times. The V and J genes are TRBV12-3 or TRBV12-4 and TRBJ2-2; D remains unclear. The CDR3 covers 13 residues. Trimming cost V 1 base and J 5 bases, with 5 bases left between them. CDR3 protein: CASSLGRTGELFF. The CDR3, as DNA: TGTGCCAGCAGTTTAGGGCGGACCGGGGAGCTGTTTTTT.

This clonotype was recorded many times. The chain combines TRBV6-1 with TRBJ1-4; a weak D match, TRBD1 (6 bases). Trimming took off 0 bases at V and 2 bases at J, with 10 bases between the two ends. This CDR3 comprises 16 residues. Germline V gene data show CDR1 as MNHNS and CDR2 as SASEGT. This CDR3 reads CASSEAGGRTNEKLFF. CDR3 coding DNA: TGTGCCAGCAGTGAAGCAGGGGGTAGGACTAATGAAAAACTGTTTTTT.

This clonotype appeared many times. The chain combines TRBV2 with TRBJ1-2; D is unclear. The V end lost 1 base, the J end lost 8 bases, and 8 bases lay between the germline ends. The CDR3 loop spans 12 amino acids. Per germline, CDR1 SNHLY and CDR2 FYNNEI. In DNA form, the CDR3 reads TGTGCCAGCAGTGAAGGGGGAAACGGCTACACCTTC. Translation: CASSEGGNGYTF.

Many counts were recorded for this clonotype. The chain combines TRBV5-1 with TRBJ2-7; 7 bases match TRBD1. Losses at the gene ends were 4 bases for V and 6 bases for J; bases not matched to a gene: 10. The CDR3 extends over 14 amino acids. Germline lookup yields CDR1 SGHRS and CDR2 YFSETQ. This chain's CDR3 is CASSLTGTDPEQYF. The CDR3 DNA reads as TGCGCCAGCAGCCTAACCGGGACAGACCCCGAGCAGTACTTC.

At least ten counts were recorded for this clonotype. This sequence joins TRBV6-2 or TRBV6-3 and TRBJ1-5, with D possibly matching TRBD1 (5 bases). The germline V gene has CDR1 MNHEY and CDR2 SVGEGT. V lost 7 bases to trimming and J lost 0 bases, with 13 bases between them. CDR3 length equals 15 residues. CDR3 amino acids: CASNPGTYSNQPQHF. CDR3 DNA sequence: TGTGCCAGCAACCCAGGGACCTATAGCAATCAGCCCCAGCATTTT.

This clonotype has ten or more counts. The rearrangement links TRBV21-1 to TRBJ2-5. TRBV21-1 is marked as a pseudogene. This CDR3 comprises 13 residues. The CDR3 sequence: CAGAGVRGETQYF. In nucleotides, the CDR3 is TGTGCCGGAGCAGGGGTTCGAGGAGAGACCCAGTACTTC.

This clonotype was seen at least ten times. The chain couples TRBV20-1 to TRBJ1-1; maybe TRBD1 (6 bases). From germline, CDR1 is DFQATT and CDR2 SNEGSKA (reference sequence). With 6 bases removed from V and 4 bases from J, the gap between germline ends came to 15 bases. This CDR3 spans 13 amino acids. In DNA, the CDR3 is TGCAGTGCCAGACGCACAGGGACCACTGAAGCTTTCTTT. Translation: CSARRTGTTEAFF.

This clonotype was seen many times. The chain is built from TRBV20-1 and TRBJ1-3; D remains unclear. The CDR3 runs 12 residues. V was shortened by 6 bases and J by 8 bases, with 14 bases between the two germline ends. Per the germline V gene, CDR1 is DFQATT and CDR2 is SNEGSKA (reference sequence). The CDR3 region is CSAKPSGDTIYF. In nucleotides, the CDR3 is TGCAGTGCCAAGCCGTCCGGGGACACCATATATTTT.

This clonotype was recorded many times. The J gene is TRBJ2-7, the V gene TRBV27, with D possibly matching TRBD2 (6 bases). The CDR3 runs to 14 residues. Germline CDR1 and CDR2: MNHEY and SMNVEV (reference sequence). The V end was cut by 5 bases, the J end by 3 bases, with 14 bases between. The CDR3 is CASSRRESFYEQYF. The CDR3 DNA reads as TGTGCCAGCAGTAGGAGGGAAAGTTTCTACGAGCAGTACTTC.

This clonotype came up many times. The chain carries TRBV9 and TRBJ2-1; possibly TRBD2 for D (5 bases). CDR1 is SGDLS, CDR2 YYNGEE, per germline. This CDR3 is built from 11 residues. The V gene lost 5 bases and the J gene lost 9 bases, with 9 bases spanning the gap. CDR3 region: CASSGLGEQFF. The CDR3 DNA is TGTGCCAGCAGTGGACTTGGTGAGCAGTTCTTC.

This clonotype has at least ten counts. This chain connects TRBV11-2 to TRBJ2-7; D may be TRBD2 (5 bases). From germline, CDR1 is SGHAT and CDR2 FQNNGV. The V and J ends lost 5 bases and 7 bases respectively, with 18 bases between them. The CDR3 runs 14 residues. This chain's CDR3 is CASSPIRGFREQYF. In DNA form, the CDR3 reads TGTGCCAGCAGCCCCATTCGAGGGTTTCGTGAGCAGTACTTC.

This clonotype has at least ten counts. The rearrangement links TRBV20-1 to TRBJ1-4; D ambiguous. The CDR3 has 14 residues. Trimming took off 4 bases at V and 8 bases at J, with 17 bases between the two ends. CDR1 is DFQATT and CDR2 is SNEGSKA in the germline V gene (reference sequence). CDR3 protein: CSAMVGWENEKLFF. CDR3 nucleotide sequence: TGCAGTGCTATGGTCGGGTGGGAAAACGAAAAACTGTTTTTT.

Within the sample, this clonotype is medium-sized (0.01 to 0.1%). The chain recombines TRBV7-2 with TRBJ1-2, with 8 bases lining up with TRBD1. This CDR3 has 15 residues. Germline V gene lookup returns CDR1 SGHTA and CDR2 FQGNSA. V lost 5 bases, J lost 6 bases, and 11 bases stayed unmatched. The CDR3 coding sequence is TGTGCCAGCAGCAAACGAACGACAGGGGTGAATGGCTACACCTTC. It codes for CASSKRTTGVNGYTF.

In this sample, this clonotype turned up many times. The chain is built from TRBV3-1 and TRBJ2-1; 9 bases are a match to TRBD2. The CDR3 length is 16 residues. Trimming at V came to 5 bases and at J to 2 bases, leaving 7 bases not matched to a gene. The germline V gene has CDR1 LGHDT and CDR2 YNNKEL (reference sequence). CDR3 in DNA: TGTGCCAGCAGCGATAGCGGGAGAGGCACCTACAATGAGCAGTTCTTC. This codes for CASSDSGRGTYNEQFF.

This chain joins TRBV12-3 or TRBV12-4 and TRBJ1-1; D is uncertain. This CDR3 has 13 residues. With 2 bases removed from V and 1 base from J, the gap between germline ends came to 5 bases. The CDR3 region is CASSLNPNTEAFF. The CDR3 nucleotides read TGTGCCAGCAGTTTAAATCCGAACACTGAAGCTTTCTTT.

This clonotype was seen repeatedly, ten times or more. The chain links TRBV5-5 to TRBJ2-1; D is perhaps TRBD1 (8 bases). The V gene lost 6 bases and the J gene lost 8 bases, with 15 bases spanning the gap. Germline CDR1 reads SGHKS; CDR2 reads YYEKEE (reference sequence). The CDR3 extends over 13 amino acids. Here the CDR3 DNA reads TGTGCCAGCATCCGCACAGGGGGGGATGAGCAGTTCTTC. Amino acid sequence: CASIRTGGDEQFF.

This clonotype was detected many times. V usage is TRBV7-2 and J usage is TRBJ1-3, with unresolved D. V lost 4 bases and J 1 base, leaving 11 bases between the germline ends. This CDR3 has 15 residues. Germline V gives CDR1 SGHTA, CDR2 FQGNSA. CDR3 DNA sequence: TGTGCCAGCAGCTCTTACAGTTCTTCTGGAAACACCATATATTTT. This encodes CASSSYSSSGNTIYF.

The V and J genes are TRBV4-2 and TRBJ2-5; maybe TRBD1 (6 bases). The CDR3 covers 14 residues. Trimming removed 1 base at V and 2 bases at J, with 8 bases between. Germline assignment: CDR1 LGHNA and CDR2 YNFKEQ. The chain's CDR3 is CASSQGGQQETQYF. The CDR3 coding sequence is TGTGCCAGCAGCCAAGGAGGACAGCAAGAGACCCAGTACTTC.

The rearrangement uses TRBV6-1 and TRBJ2-2; 11 bases are shared with TRBD2. The CDR3 is made up of 18 amino acids. V dropped 4 bases and J dropped 5; count of bases not matched to a gene: 12. Per germline, CDR1 MNHNS and CDR2 SASEGT. The CDR3 protein is CASSGNPLAGGPTGELFF. Here the CDR3 DNA reads TGTGCCAGCAGTGGGAACCCGCTAGCGGGGGGACCTACCGGGGAGCTGTTTTTT.

Concerning this clonotype itself: A much larger clone lies a single base off, so this may be a read error. This chain links TRBV7-2 with TRBJ2-5; a possible D gene is TRBD1 (6 bases). Per the germline V gene, CDR1 is SGHTA and CDR2 is FQGNSA. This CDR3 has 14 residues. CDR3 protein: CDSSSDRLRETQYF. The CDR3 bases are TGTGACAGCAGCTCTGACAGGCTGCGGGAGACCCAGTACTTC.

This clonotype has at least ten counts. V is TRBV6-5 and J is TRBJ1-6, with D hard to call. This CDR3 region has 13 residues. Germline assignment: CDR1 MNHEY and CDR2 SVGAGI. The V gene lost 7 bases and the J gene lost 7 bases, with 11 bases spanning the gap. This chain's CDR3 is CASTGRTNSPLHF. The DNA of the CDR3 is TGTGCCAGCACCGGCAGGACCAATTCACCCCTCCACTTT.

This clonotype was observed at least ten times. This chain connects TRBV20-1 to TRBJ1-6, with D perhaps TRBD1 (6 bases). Germline CDR1 and CDR2: DFQATT and SNEGSKA (reference sequence). Trimming removed 1 base from V and 5 bases from J, with 12 bases in between. The CDR3 is 15 amino acids. The CDR3 nucleotides read TGCAGTGCTAGAGGGGGGGCGCAAAATAATTCACCCCTCCACTTT. Its protein product is CSARGGAQNNSPLHF.

Notes on this clonotype: A read error may produce the germline difference seen at one junction end. The chain recombines TRBV11-2 with TRBJ2-1, with D perhaps TRBD2 (5 bases). CDR1 is SGHAT and CDR2 is FQNNGV in the germline V gene. The CDR3 has 12 amino acids. This chain's CDR3 is CASTMWRNDQFF. CDR3 coding DNA: TGTGCCAGCACCATGTGGAGGAATGATCAGTTCTTC. Using reference TRBV11-2 and TRBJ2-1 for the parts outside the CDR3, the full variable domain is EAGVAQSPRYKIIEKRQSVAFWCNPISGHATLYWYQQILGQGPKLLIQFQNNGVVDDSQLPKDRFSAERLKGVDSTLKIQPAKLEDSAVYLCASTMWRNDQFFGPGTRLTVL.

This clonotype was seen ten or more times. This chain connects TRBV15 to TRBJ2-3; perhaps TRBD1 as D (5 bases). The CDR3 length is 15 residues. CDR1 is LNHNV and CDR2 is YYDKDF in the germline V gene (reference sequence). Trimming cost V 1 base and J 0 bases, with 8 bases left between them. This chain's CDR3 is CATSRGGLSTDTQYF. CDR3 DNA: TGTGCCACCAGCAGAGGGGGCTTGAGCACAGATACGCAGTATTTT.

In its sample, this clonotype was seen many times. This chain connects TRBV10-3 to TRBJ2-5; 7 positions match TRBD1. The V gene's germline CDR1 is ENHRY and CDR2 SYGVKD. This CDR3 spans 12 amino acids. Trimming at V came to 11 bases and at J to 5 bases, leaving 8 bases not matched to a gene. CDR3 coding DNA: TGTGCCTCCCGGGACAGAGTGGAGACCCAGTACTTC. It translates to CASRDRVETQYF.

There are many counts of this clonotype. The rearrangement links TRBV4-3 to TRBJ2-7; no firm D call. The V gene lost 4 bases and the J gene lost 2 bases, with 15 bases spanning the gap. Germline lookup yields CDR1 LGHNA and CDR2 YSLEER. The CDR3 extends over 15 amino acids. CDR3 coding DNA: TGCGCCAGCAGCCGCCAGGTCGGTGTGGCCTACGAGCAGTACTTC. Translated, it gives CASSRQVGVAYEQYF.

This clonotype counts as medium-sized. The gene calls are TRBV29-1 and TRBJ1-1, with D tentatively TRBD1 (5 bases). Trimming left V 6 bases short and J 4 bases short, with 15 bases between. The germline gives CDR1 SQVTM, CDR2 ANQGSEA. The CDR3 has 13 residues. For the CDR3, the DNA is TGCAGCGTACTCCCGGGGGGGAGCACTGAAGCTTTCTTT. As protein: CSVLPGGSTEAFF.

This clonotype was detected ten times or more. The V and J genes are TRBV5-6 and TRBJ2-5; perhaps TRBD1 as D (5 bases). The CDR3 is 14 residues long. Per the germline V gene, CDR1 is SGHDT and CDR2 is YYEEEE. Trimming left V 0 bases short and J 2 bases short, with 8 bases between. CDR3: CASSLGREQETQYF. As DNA, the CDR3 is TGTGCCAGCAGCTTGGGCAGGGAACAAGAGACCCAGTACTTC.

There are many counts of this clonotype. The V gene is TRBV4-1, the J gene TRBJ2-2; D not resolved. The CDR3 length is 12 residues. Germline loops: CDR1 MGHRA, CDR2 YSYEKL. Trimming removed 3 bases from V and 2 bases from J, with 1 base in between. CDR3 protein: CASSHNTGELFF. Written as DNA, the CDR3 is TGCGCCAGCAGCCATAACACCGGGGAGCTGTTTTTT.

This clonotype appeared many times. V usage is TRBV7-2 and J usage is TRBJ1-2, with 8 bases identical to TRBD1. After removal of 6 bases from V and 5 bases from J, the junction contained 11 bases not matched to a gene. The germline CDR1 and CDR2 sequences are SGHTA and FQGNSA. CDR3 length: 15 amino acids. The CDR3 is CASREGRDRSYGYTF. The CDR3 nucleotides are TGTGCCAGCAGAGAGGGACGGGACAGGAGTTATGGCTACACCTTC.